The rows below give T cell receptor beta chains drawn from one sample of a study of OX40 agonist ivuxolimab in advanced cancers. This table comes from immunoSEQ multiplex PCR, and its TCRdb copy is limited to in-frame clones, with some not included. This sample has some 43,000 clones, with around 89% found just once. Material: CD4+ or CD8+ T cells sorted from blood, obtained in a trial of the OX40 agonist ivuxolimab. The receptors derive from an adult with an advanced solid tumor such as melanoma, head and neck, liver or kidney cancer. The CDR3 runs from the conserved cysteine through the conserved F or W. Each record gives: D gene, clone size, V gene, J gene, CDR3 DNA, CDR3 protein. The D gene is left open where the match is weak. Not all rows give a size; the values are once, few, many and, for expanded clones, a class.

d_call: -
clone_size: few
v_call: TRBV7-9
j_call: TRBJ1-1
cdr3_nt: TGTGCCAGCAGCTCCCTACCCCCCAGACCAGACACTGAAGCTTTCTTT
cdr3_aa: CASSSLPPRPDTEAFF

d_call: -
clone_size: -
v_call: TRBV7-2
j_call: TRBJ1-1
cdr3_nt: TGTGCCAGCAGCTTAGAGCCTACGAACACTGAAGCTTTCTTT
cdr3_aa: CASSLEPTNTEAFF

d_call: -
clone_size: -
v_call: TRBV6-1
j_call: TRBJ2-2
cdr3_nt: TGTGCCAGCACTCAGGGGTGGACCGGGGAGCTGTTTTTT
cdr3_aa: CASTQGWTGELFF

d_call: -
clone_size: -
v_call: TRBV5-1
j_call: TRBJ1-3
cdr3_nt: TGCGCCAGCAGCCCCGGGTCAAACTCTGGAAACACCATATATTTT
cdr3_aa: CASSPGSNSGNTIYF

d_call: -
clone_size: -
v_call: TRBV9
j_call: TRBJ2-3
cdr3_nt: TGTGCCAGCAGCACCGGGGGAGGACTAACTAGCACAGATACGCAGTATTTT
cdr3_aa: CASSTGGGLTSTDTQYF

d_call: -
clone_size: -
v_call: TRBV9
j_call: TRBJ1-3
cdr3_nt: TGTGCCAGCAGCGACCAGAGCTCTGGAAACACCATATATTTT
cdr3_aa: CASSDQSSGNTIYF

d_call: -
clone_size: few
v_call: TRBV7-2
j_call: TRBJ2-7
cdr3_nt: TGTGCCAGCAGCTTAGAAGTCAGGGTCAACGAGCAGTACTTC
cdr3_aa: CASSLEVRVNEQYF

d_call: TRBD1
clone_size: -
v_call: TRBV5-4
j_call: TRBJ2-7
cdr3_nt: TGTGCCAGCAGCTTGCCCGGAGACAGGGCCTACGAGCAGTACTTC
cdr3_aa: CASSLPGDRAYEQYF

d_call: -
clone_size: -
v_call: TRBV11-2
j_call: TRBJ1-1
cdr3_nt: TGTGCCAGCAGCTTAGTTCAGGTGAACACTGAAGCTTTCTTT
cdr3_aa: CASSLVQVNTEAFF

d_call: TRBD2
clone_size: -
v_call: TRBV11-2
j_call: TRBJ2-5
cdr3_nt: TGTGCCAGCAGCCGGGGGGAAGAGACCCAGTACTTC
cdr3_aa: CASSRGEETQYF

d_call: TRBD1
clone_size: few
v_call: TRBV2
j_call: TRBJ2-1
cdr3_nt: TGTGCCAGCAGGCGGGACAGGAGATACAATGAGCAGTTCTTC
cdr3_aa: CASRRDRRYNEQFF

d_call: TRBD1
clone_size: -
v_call: TRBV2
j_call: TRBJ1-1
cdr3_nt: TGTGCCAGCAACTGGGACAGGGGGCAGAACACTGAAGCTTTCTTT
cdr3_aa: CASNWDRGQNTEAFF

d_call: -
clone_size: -
v_call: TRBV7-6
j_call: TRBJ1-1
cdr3_nt: TGTGCCAGCAGTTACAATCAGGGGTGGAACACTGAAGCTTTCTTT
cdr3_aa: CASSYNQGWNTEAFF

d_call: -
clone_size: once
v_call: TRBV25-1
j_call: TRBJ1-4
cdr3_nt: TGTGCCAGCGGCACAGGGAACTCTAATGAAAAACTGTTTTTT
cdr3_aa: CASGTGNSNEKLFF

d_call: TRBD1
clone_size: -
v_call: TRBV11-1
j_call: TRBJ1-1
cdr3_nt: TGTGCCACCGAGGGACAGTCCCTCACTGAAGCTTTCTTT
cdr3_aa: CATEGQSLTEAFF

d_call: TRBD2
clone_size: -
v_call: TRBV4-2
j_call: TRBJ2-1
cdr3_nt: TGTGCCAGCAGCCAAGAAGCGGCGGGGGAGAATGAGCAGTTCTTC
cdr3_aa: CASSQEAAGENEQFF

d_call: -
clone_size: -
v_call: TRBV2
j_call: TRBJ2-7
cdr3_nt: TGTGCCAGCAGTGAAATCCCAGGGAGCGAGCAGTACTTC
cdr3_aa: CASSEIPGSEQYF

d_call: -
clone_size: -
v_call: TRBV6-1
j_call: TRBJ1-5
cdr3_nt: TGTGCCAGCAGTGAAGCGCTTCGGCAGTATCAGCCCCAGCATTTT
cdr3_aa: CASSEALRQYQPQHF

d_call: -
clone_size: -
v_call: TRBV2
j_call: TRBJ1-3
cdr3_nt: TGTGCCAGCAGTGAAGGGGGCTCTGGAAACACCATATATTTT
cdr3_aa: CASSEGGSGNTIYF

d_call: TRBD1
clone_size: -
v_call: TRBV5-4
j_call: TRBJ1-2
cdr3_nt: TGTGCCAGCAGCTTCGGGACAGGACCCCTTTCTAACTATGGCTACACCTTC
cdr3_aa: CASSFGTGPLSNYGYTF

d_call: TRBD1
clone_size: -
v_call: TRBV5-6
j_call: TRBJ2-5
cdr3_nt: TGTGCCAGCAGCTCCGGGACAGGGGGCGGAGAGACCCAGTACTTC
cdr3_aa: CASSSGTGGGETQYF

d_call: TRBD1
clone_size: -
v_call: TRBV5-8
j_call: TRBJ1-5
cdr3_nt: TGTGCCAGCAGCTTGAACTCAGGGGGCGCGGTATTTCAGCCCCAGCATTTT
cdr3_aa: CASSLNSGGAVFQPQHF

d_call: -
clone_size: -
v_call: TRBV18
j_call: TRBJ1-6
cdr3_nt: TGTGCCAGCTCACCCGGGCCTGGGAATTCACCCCTCCACTTT
cdr3_aa: CASSPGPGNSPLHF

d_call: TRBD1
clone_size: -
v_call: TRBV19
j_call: TRBJ1-4
cdr3_nt: TGTGCCAGTAGTATAAGTGGGACAGGGGATGAAAAACTGTTTTTT
cdr3_aa: CASSISGTGDEKLFF

d_call: -
clone_size: -
v_call: TRBV4-2
j_call: TRBJ2-5
cdr3_nt: TGTGCCAGCAGCCAAGATTGGCTGCTGGGGCCACAAGAGACCCAGTACTTC
cdr3_aa: CASSQDWLLGPQETQYF